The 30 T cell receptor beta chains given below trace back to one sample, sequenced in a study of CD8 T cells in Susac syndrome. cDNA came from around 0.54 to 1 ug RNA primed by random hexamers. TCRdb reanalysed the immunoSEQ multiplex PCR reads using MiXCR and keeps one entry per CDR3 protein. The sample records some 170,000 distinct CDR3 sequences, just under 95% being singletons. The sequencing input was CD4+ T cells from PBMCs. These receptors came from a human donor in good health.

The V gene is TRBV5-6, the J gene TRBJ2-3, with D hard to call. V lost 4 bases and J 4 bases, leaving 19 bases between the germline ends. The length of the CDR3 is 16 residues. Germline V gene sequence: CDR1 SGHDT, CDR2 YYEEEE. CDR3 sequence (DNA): TGTGCCAGCAGCCGGGCGGTGGGGAAGCGAGCAGATACGCAGTATTTT. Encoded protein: CASSRAVGKRADTQYF. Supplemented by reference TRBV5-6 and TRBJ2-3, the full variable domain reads DAGVTQSPTHLIKTRGQQVTLRCSPKSGHDTVSWYQQALGQGPQFIFQYYEEEERQRGNFPDRFSGHQFPNYSSELNVNALLLGDSALYLCASSRAVGKRADTQYFGPGTRLTVL.

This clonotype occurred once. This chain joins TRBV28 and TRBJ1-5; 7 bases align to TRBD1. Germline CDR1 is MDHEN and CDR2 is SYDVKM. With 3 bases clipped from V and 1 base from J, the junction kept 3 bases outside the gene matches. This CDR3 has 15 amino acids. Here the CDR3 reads CASSLTGRSNQPQHF. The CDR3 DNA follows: TGTGCCAGCAGTTTGACAGGGCGAAGCAATCAGCCCCAGCATTTT.

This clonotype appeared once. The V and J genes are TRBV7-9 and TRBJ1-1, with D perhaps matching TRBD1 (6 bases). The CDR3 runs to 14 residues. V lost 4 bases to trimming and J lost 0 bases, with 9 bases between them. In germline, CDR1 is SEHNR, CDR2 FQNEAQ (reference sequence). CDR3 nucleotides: TGTGCCAGCAGCTCGGACAGCATGAACACTGAAGCTTTCTTT. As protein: CASSSDSMNTEAFF.

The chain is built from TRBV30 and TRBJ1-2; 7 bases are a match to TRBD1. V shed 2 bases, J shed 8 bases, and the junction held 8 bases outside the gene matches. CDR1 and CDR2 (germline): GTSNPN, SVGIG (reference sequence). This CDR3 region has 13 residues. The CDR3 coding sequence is TGTGCCTGGAGTCGAGACAGGGCGAGGGGCTACACCTTC. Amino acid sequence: CAWSRDRARGYTF.

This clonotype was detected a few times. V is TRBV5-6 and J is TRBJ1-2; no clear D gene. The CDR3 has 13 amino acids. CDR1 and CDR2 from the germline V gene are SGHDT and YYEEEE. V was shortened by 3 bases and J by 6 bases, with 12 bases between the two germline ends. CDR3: CASSSGRRDGYTF. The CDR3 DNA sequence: TGTGCCAGCAGCTCCGGGAGGAGAGATGGCTACACCTTC.

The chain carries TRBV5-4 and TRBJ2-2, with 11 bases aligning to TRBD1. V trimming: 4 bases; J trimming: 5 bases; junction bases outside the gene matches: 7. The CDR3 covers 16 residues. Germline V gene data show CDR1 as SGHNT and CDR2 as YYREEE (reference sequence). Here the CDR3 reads CASSRRTGGDTGELFF. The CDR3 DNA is TGTGCCAGCAGCCGAAGGACAGGGGGCGATACCGGGGAGCTGTTTTTT.

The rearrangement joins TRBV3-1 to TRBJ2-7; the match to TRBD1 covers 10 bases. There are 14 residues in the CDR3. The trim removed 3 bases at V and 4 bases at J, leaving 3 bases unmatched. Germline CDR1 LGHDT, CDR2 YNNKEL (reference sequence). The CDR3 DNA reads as TGTGCCAGCAGCCACGGACAGGGGGTATACGAGCAGTACTTC. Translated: CASSHGQGVYEQYF.

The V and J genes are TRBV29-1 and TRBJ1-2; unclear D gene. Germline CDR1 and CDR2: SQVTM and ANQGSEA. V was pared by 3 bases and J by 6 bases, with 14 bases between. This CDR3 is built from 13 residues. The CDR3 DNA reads TGCAGCGTTGACAGGACCTTGACGGATGGCTACACCTTC. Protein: CSVDRTLTDGYTF.

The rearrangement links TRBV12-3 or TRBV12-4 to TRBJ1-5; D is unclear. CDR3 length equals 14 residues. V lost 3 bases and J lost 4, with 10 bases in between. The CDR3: CASSFITGNQPQHF. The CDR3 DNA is TGTGCCAGCAGTTTTATTACGGGGAATCAGCCCCAGCATTTT.

CDR3: CASSEGGGRDHEQYF. CDR3 DNA: TGTGCCAGCAGCGAGGGAGGGGGCAGGGACCACGAGCAGTACTTC. The chain carries TRBV13 and TRBJ2-7; D may match TRBD1 or TRBD2 (7 bases each). CDR1 and CDR2 (germline): PRHDT, FYEKMQ (reference sequence). Trimming stripped 5 bases from V and 5 bases from J, with 19 bases between. The CDR3 spans 15 residues.

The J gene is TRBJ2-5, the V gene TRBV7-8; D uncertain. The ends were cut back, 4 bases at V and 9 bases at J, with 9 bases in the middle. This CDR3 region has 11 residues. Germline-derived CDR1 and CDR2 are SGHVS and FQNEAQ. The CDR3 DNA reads TGTGCCAGCAGCTCTGCTGGTCCCCAGTACTTC. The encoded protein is CASSSAGPQYF.

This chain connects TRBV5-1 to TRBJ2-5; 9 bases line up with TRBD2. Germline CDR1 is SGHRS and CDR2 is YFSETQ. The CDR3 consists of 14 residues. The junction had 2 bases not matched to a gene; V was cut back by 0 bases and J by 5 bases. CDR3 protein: CASSLAGLAETQYF. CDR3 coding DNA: TGCGCCAGCAGCTTGGCCGGACTAGCGGAGACCCAGTACTTC.

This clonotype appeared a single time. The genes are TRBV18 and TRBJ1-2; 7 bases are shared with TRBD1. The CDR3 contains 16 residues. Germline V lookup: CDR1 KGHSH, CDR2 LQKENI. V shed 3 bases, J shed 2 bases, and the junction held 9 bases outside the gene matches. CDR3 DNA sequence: TGTGCCAGCTCACCCCTTGACAGGGTTCCCAACTATGGCTACACCTTC. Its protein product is CASSPLDRVPNYGYTF.

This chain's CDR3 is CASSQGRSPGIEQYF. The CDR3 DNA follows: TGTGCCAGCAGCCAAGGAAGGTCACCCGGGATCGAGCAGTACTTC. The V and J genes are TRBV3-1 and TRBJ2-7; tentatively, D is TRBD2 (5 bases). The germline CDR1 and CDR2 sequences are LGHDT and YNNKEL (reference sequence). Trimming left V 1 base short and J 6 bases short, with 16 bases between. CDR3 length equals 15 residues.

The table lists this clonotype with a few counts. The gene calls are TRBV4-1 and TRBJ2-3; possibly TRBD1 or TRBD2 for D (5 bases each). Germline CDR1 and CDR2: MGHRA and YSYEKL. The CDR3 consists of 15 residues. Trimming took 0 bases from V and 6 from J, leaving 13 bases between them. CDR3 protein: CASSQDGGLRDTQYF. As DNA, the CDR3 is TGCGCCAGCAGCCAAGATGGGGGTCTGAGGGATACGCAGTATTTT.

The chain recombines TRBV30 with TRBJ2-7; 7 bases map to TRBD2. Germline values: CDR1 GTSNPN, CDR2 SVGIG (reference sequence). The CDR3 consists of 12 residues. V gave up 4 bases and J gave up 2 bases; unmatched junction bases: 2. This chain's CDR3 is CAWTSGTYEQYF. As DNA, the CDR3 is TGTGCCTGGACTAGCGGTACCTACGAGCAGTACTTC.

This chain's CDR3 is CSARPSGTNTGELFF. The CDR3 DNA reads TGCAGTGCTAGGCCCTCCGGGACTAACACCGGGGAGCTGTTTTTT. The chain combines TRBV20-1 with TRBJ2-2; D perhaps matches TRBD2 (6 bases). Between the trimmed V and J ends, which lost 3 bases and 2 bases, there was a span of 13 bases. The CDR3 contains 15 residues. Per the germline V gene, CDR1 is DFQATT and CDR2 is SNEGSKA (reference sequence).

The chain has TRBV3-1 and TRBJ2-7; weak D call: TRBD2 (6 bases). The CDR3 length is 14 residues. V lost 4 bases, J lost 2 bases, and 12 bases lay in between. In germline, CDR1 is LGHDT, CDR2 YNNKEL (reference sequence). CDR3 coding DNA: TGTGCCAGCAGCCCCCGGGGAGGAGCCTACGAGCAGTACTTC. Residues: CASSPRGGAYEQYF.

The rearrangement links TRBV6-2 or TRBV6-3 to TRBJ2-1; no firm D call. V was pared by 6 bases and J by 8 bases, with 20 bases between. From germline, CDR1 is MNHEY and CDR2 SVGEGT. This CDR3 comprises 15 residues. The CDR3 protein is CASSPSRDPADEQFF. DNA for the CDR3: TGTGCCAGCAGCCCCTCTAGAGACCCCGCCGATGAGCAGTTCTTC.

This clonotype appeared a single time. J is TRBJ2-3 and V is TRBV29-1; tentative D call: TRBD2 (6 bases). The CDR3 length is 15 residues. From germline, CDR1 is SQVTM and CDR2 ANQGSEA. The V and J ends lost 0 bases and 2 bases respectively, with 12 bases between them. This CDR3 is CSVEDSGVFTDTQYF. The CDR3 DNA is TGCAGCGTTGAAGATTCGGGGGTATTCACAGATACGCAGTATTTT.

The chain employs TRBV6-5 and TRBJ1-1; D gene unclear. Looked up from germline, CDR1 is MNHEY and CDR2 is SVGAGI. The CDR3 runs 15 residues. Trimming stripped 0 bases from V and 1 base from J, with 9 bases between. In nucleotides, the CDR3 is TGTGCCAGCAGTTACTCGACAAGGAAGAACACTGAAGCTTTCTTT. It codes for CASSYSTRKNTEAFF.

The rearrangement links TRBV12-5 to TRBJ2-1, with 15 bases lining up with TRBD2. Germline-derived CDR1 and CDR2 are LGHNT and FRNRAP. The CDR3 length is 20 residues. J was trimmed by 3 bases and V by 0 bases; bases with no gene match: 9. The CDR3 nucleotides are TGTGCTAGTGGTTTGGTACTTATCGGGACTAGCGGGAGGTTCTACAATGAGCAGTTCTTC. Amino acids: CASGLVLIGTSGRFYNEQFF.

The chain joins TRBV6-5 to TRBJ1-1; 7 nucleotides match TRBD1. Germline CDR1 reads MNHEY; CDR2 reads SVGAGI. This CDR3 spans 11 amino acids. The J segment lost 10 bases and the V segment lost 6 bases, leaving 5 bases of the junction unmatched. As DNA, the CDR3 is TGTGCCAGCAGCTCCACAGGGGTAGCTTTCTTT. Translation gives CASSSTGVAFF.

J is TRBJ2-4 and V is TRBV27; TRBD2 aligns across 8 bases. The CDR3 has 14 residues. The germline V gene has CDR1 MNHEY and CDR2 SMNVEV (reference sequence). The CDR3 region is CASGAGVAKNIQYF. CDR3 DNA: TGTGCTAGCGGGGCAGGGGTAGCCAAAAACATTCAGTACTTC.

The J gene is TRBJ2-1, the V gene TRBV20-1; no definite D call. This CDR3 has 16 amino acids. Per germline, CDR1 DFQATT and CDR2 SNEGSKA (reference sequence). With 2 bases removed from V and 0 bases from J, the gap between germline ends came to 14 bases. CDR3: CSARSTARSSYNEQFF. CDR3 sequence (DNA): TGCAGTGCTAGATCCACGGCGCGGAGCTCCTACAATGAGCAGTTCTTC.

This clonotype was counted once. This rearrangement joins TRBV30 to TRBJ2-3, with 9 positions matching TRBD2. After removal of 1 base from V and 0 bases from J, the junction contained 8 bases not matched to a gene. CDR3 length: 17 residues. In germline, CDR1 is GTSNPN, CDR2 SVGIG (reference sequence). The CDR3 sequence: CAWSGPRLAGSTDTQYF. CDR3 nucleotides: TGTGCCTGGAGTGGACCCCGTCTAGCGGGAAGCACAGATACGCAGTATTTT. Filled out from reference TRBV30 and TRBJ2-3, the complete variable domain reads SQTIHQWPATLVQPVGSPLSLECTVEGTSNPNLYWYRQAAGRGLQLLFYSVGIGQISSEVPQNLSASRPQDRQFILSSKKLLLSDSGFYLCAWSGPRLAGSTDTQYFGPGTRLTVL.

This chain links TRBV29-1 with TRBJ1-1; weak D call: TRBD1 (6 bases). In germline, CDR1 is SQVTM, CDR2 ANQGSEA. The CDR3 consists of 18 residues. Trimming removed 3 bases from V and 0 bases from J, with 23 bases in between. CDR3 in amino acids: CSVDITESGALMNTEAFF. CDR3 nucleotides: TGCAGCGTTGATATTACGGAGTCGGGGGCGCTGATGAACACTGAAGCTTTCTTT.

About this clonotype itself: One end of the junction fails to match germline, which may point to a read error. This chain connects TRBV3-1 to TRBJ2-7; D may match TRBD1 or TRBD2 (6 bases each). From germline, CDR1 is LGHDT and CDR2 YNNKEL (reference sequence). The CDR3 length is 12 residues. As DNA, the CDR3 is TGTGCCAGCAGTCAAGGGGGGCTCGAGCAGTACTTC. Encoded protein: CASSQGGLEQYF.

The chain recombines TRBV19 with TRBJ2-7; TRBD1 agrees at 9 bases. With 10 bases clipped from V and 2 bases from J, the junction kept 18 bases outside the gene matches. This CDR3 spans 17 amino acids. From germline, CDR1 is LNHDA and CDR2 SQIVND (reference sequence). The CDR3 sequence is CATAIAGRGTGPYEQYF. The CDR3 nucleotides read TGTGCCACCGCAATTGCAGGGAGGGGGACAGGGCCCTACGAGCAGTACTTC.

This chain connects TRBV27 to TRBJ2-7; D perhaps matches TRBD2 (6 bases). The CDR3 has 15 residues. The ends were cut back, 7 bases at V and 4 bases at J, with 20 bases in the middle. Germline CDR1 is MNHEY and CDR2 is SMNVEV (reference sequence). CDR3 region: CASTSVVGGSYEQYF. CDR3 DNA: TGTGCCAGCACCTCCGTAGTCGGAGGGTCATACGAGCAGTACTTC.